These 6 T cell receptor beta chains originate from one sample sequenced in a study of T cell repertoires in cytomegalovirus infection. TCRdb re-called the reads with MiXCR, one entry per CDR3 protein. The profile shows approximately 500,000 distinct CDR3 sequences, about 17% of them singletons. The material sequenced was CD8+ T cells from PBMCs. The receptors originated from a human donor in good health (CMV status not recorded). Some clones in this sample may be carry-over from other donors' samples.

The chain is built from TRBV7-3 and TRBJ1-1; 7 bases are a match to TRBD1. The CDR3 extends over 11 amino acids. The V segment lost 11 bases and the J segment 11 bases; nucleotides outside the gene matches: 11. Looked up from germline, CDR1 is SGHTA and CDR2 is FQGTGA. In DNA, the CDR3 is TGTGCCGGCTTAGGGGGCCCGGAGGCTTTCTTT. It specifies CAGLGGPEAFF.

This clonotype has a count of ten or more. V gene TRBV13 combines with J gene TRBJ1-2; maybe TRBD1 (5 bases). The germline V and J ends were trimmed by 4 bases and 7 bases, with 10 bases remaining between them. CDR1 PRHDT and CDR2 FYEKMQ come from the germline V gene (reference sequence). The CDR3 has 12 amino acids. DNA for the CDR3: TGTGCCAGCAGCTCAGACAGACTTGGCTACACCTTC. Translated: CASSSDRLGYTF.

This clonotype was observed a few times. This chain uses TRBV4-1 with TRBJ1-4, with D uncertain. V was shortened by 4 bases and J by 4 bases, with 16 bases between the two germline ends. Germline V gene data show CDR1 as MGHRA and CDR2 as YSYEKL. CDR3 length: 16 amino acids. Written as DNA, the CDR3 is TGCGCCAGCAGCCTCAGGCTAATGCAGGTTAATGAAAAACTGTTTTTT. Its protein is CASSLRLMQVNEKLFF.

This clonotype was counted many times. V and J are TRBV11-2 and TRBJ1-6, with a weak D call TRBD1 (5 bases). V dropped 2 bases and J dropped 7 bases, with 15 bases sitting between them. Germline assignment: CDR1 SGHAT and CDR2 FQNNGV. CDR3 length: 16 amino acids. The CDR3 region has the DNA TGTGCCAGCAGCTTAATAGGGGAGAGTATGAATTCACCCCTCCACTTT. Amino acids: CASSLIGESMNSPLHF.

V is TRBV6-6 and J is TRBJ2-4; TRBD2 aligns across 11 bases. This CDR3 comprises 14 residues. Germline CDR1 MNHNY, CDR2 SVGAGI (reference sequence). V lost 5 bases to trimming and J lost 5 bases; unmatched junction nucleotides: 2. CDR3: CASSRSGRENIQYF. Here the CDR3 DNA reads TGTGCCAGCAGTCGTAGCGGGAGGGAAAACATTCAGTACTTC.

V is TRBV19 and J is TRBJ2-2; 8 positions match TRBD2. This CDR3 has 18 residues. Germline V gene sequence: CDR1 LNHDA, CDR2 SQIVND (reference sequence). The trim removed 3 bases at V and 3 bases at J, leaving 12 bases unmatched. Here the CDR3 reads CASSIGGGLGPHTGELFF. The DNA for the CDR3 is TGTGCCAGTAGTATCGGGGGGGGCCTAGGGCCACACACCGGGGAGCTGTTTTTT.